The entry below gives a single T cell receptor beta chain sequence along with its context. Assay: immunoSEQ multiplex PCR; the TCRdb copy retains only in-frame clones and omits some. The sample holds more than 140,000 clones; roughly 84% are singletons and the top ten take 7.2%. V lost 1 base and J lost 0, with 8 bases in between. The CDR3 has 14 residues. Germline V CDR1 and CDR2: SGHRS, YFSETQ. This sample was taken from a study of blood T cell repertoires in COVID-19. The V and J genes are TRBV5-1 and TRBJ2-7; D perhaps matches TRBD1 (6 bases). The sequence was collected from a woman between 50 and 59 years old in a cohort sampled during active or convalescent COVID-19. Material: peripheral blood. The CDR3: CASSLTQGSYEQYF. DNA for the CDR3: TGCGCCAGCAGCTTGACACAGGGCTCCTACGAGCAGTACTTC.